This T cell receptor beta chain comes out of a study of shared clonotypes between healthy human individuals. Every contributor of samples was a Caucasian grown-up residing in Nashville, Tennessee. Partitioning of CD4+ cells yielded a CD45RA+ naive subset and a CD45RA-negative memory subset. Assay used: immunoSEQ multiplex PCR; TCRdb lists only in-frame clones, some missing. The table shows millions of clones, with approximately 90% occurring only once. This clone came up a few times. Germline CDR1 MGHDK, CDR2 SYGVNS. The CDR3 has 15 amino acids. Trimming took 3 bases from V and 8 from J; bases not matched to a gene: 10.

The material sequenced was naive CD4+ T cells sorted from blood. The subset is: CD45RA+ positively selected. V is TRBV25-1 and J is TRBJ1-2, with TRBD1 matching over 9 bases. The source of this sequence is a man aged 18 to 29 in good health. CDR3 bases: TGTGCCAGCAGTGAGGAGGGACAGGGCCGGGAAGGCTACACCTTC. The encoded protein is CASSEEGQGREGYTF.